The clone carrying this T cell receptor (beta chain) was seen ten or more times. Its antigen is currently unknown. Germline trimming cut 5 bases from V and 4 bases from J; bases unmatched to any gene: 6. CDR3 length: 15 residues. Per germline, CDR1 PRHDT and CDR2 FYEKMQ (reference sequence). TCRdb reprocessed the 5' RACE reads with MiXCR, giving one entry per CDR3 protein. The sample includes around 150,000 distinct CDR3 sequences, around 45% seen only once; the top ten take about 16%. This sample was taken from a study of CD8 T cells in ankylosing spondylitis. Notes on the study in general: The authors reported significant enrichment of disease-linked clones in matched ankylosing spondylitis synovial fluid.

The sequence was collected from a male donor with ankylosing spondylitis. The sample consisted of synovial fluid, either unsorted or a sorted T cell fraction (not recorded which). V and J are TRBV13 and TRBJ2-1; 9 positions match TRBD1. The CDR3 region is CASSTDRGDYNEQFF. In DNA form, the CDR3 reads TGTGCCAGCAGCACCGACAGGGGGGATTACAATGAGCAGTTCTTC.